The next 17 T cell receptor beta chains were all read from a single sample in a study of T cells after yellow fever vaccination. Via MiXCR, TCRdb re-called the 5' RACE reads, giving one row per CDR3 protein. This table has some 350,000 distinct CDR3 sequences, approximately 6% appearing once. This material consisted of PBMCs, taken 5 days after the yellow fever booster vaccination. The receptors were sampled from a man aged 25 to 40 who received the YFV17D yellow fever vaccine.

In its sample, this clonotype was seen many times. The CDR3 reads CASSPLTTLAGGGQETQYF. DNA of the CDR3: TGTGCCAGCAGTCCGCTTACCACTTTAGCGGGAGGTGGGCAAGAGACCCAGTACTTC. V usage is TRBV27 and J usage is TRBJ2-5; 10 bases fit TRBD2. CDR3 length equals 19 residues. V was clipped by 5 bases and J by 2 bases; unmatched bases: 17. Germline values: CDR1 MNHEY, CDR2 SMNVEV (reference sequence).

This clonotype has a count of ten or more. V and J are TRBV28 and TRBJ2-7, with D hard to call. Germline CDR1 and CDR2: MDHEN and SYDVKM. There are 12 residues in the CDR3. Trimming cost V 6 bases and J 4 bases, with 10 bases left between them. CDR3 bases: TGTGCCAGCAGCCAGATGGGGTACGAGCAGTACTTC. This encodes CASSQMGYEQYF.

The CDR3: CASSEPGLQETQYF. CDR3 in DNA: TGCGCCAGCAGTGAACCGGGACTACAAGAGACCCAGTACTTC. The chain couples TRBV10-2 to TRBJ2-5; TRBD2 agrees at 7 bases. Germline-derived CDR1 and CDR2 are WSHSY and SAAADI. This CDR3 is built from 14 residues. V trimming: 3 bases; J trimming: 2 bases; junction bases outside the gene matches: 3.

This clonotype was seen a few times. DNA of the CDR3: TGTGCCAGCGGAAGCGGGTCCTACAATGAGCAGTTCTTC. Protein product: CASGSGSYNEQFF. The chain joins TRBV19 to TRBJ2-1; D perhaps matches TRBD2 (6 bases). The CDR3 loop spans 13 amino acids. With 9 bases removed from V and 1 base from J, the gap between germline ends came to 10 bases. Germline assignment: CDR1 LNHDA and CDR2 SQIVND (reference sequence).

This clonotype was counted between two and nine times. V and J are TRBV7-9 and TRBJ2-1; the D is unclear. Germline V gene data show CDR1 as SEHNR and CDR2 as FQNEAQ (reference sequence). The CDR3 totals 13 residues. The V end was cut by 3 bases, the J end by 6 bases, with 9 bases between. The CDR3 DNA sequence: TGTGCCAGCAGCTTCCCACAGATCAATGAGCAGTTCTTC. This encodes CASSFPQINEQFF.

In this sample, this clonotype turned up a few times. One end of the junction fails to match germline, which may point to a read error. J is TRBJ2-1 and V is TRBV7-9; D uncertain. Germline values: CDR1 SEHNR, CDR2 FQNEAQ (reference sequence). The CDR3 is made up of 12 amino acids. CDR3 nucleotide sequence: TGTGCCAGCAGCGGAATGGTTGGGGTCCTCCTCTTC. Its protein is CASSGMVGVLLF.

There are a few counts of this clonotype. The chain recombines TRBV28 with TRBJ2-3, with TRBD2 matching 11 bases. The CDR3 contains 18 residues. V trimming: 7 bases; J trimming: 0 bases; junction bases outside the gene matches: 12. Germline V gene lookup returns CDR1 MDHEN and CDR2 SYDVKM. The CDR3: CASTSGSGRASSTDTQYF. CDR3 sequence (DNA): TGTGCCAGCACCTCGGGTAGCGGGAGGGCCAGTAGCACAGATACGCAGTATTTT. The complete variable domain, with remaining parts taken from reference TRBV28 and TRBJ2-3, reads DVKVTQSSRYLVKRTGEKVFLECVQDMDHENMFWYRQDPGLGLRLIYFSYDVKMKEKGDIPEGYSVSREKKERFSLILESASTNQTSMYLCASTSGSGRASSTDTQYFGPGTRLTVL.

This clonotype has at least ten counts. J is TRBJ2-2 and V is TRBV10-3; D is possibly TRBD2 (6 bases). CDR1 and CDR2 from the germline V gene are ENHRY and SYGVKD. The CDR3 is 15 amino acids. V was trimmed by 5 bases and J by 4 bases, leaving 14 bases between them. Written as DNA, the CDR3 is TGTGCCATCAGTCCGGGACTCGAGGGCACCGGGGAGCTGTTTTTT. It yields the protein CAISPGLEGTGELFF.

This clonotype was seen ten or more times. The rearrangement uses TRBV7-8 and TRBJ2-4; D perhaps matches TRBD1 (5 bases). V lost 5 bases, J lost 3 bases, and 11 bases lay in between. Per germline, CDR1 SGHVS and CDR2 FQNEAQ. The CDR3 is made up of 14 amino acids. The CDR3: CASSVAGLKNIQYF. CDR3 sequence (DNA): TGTGCCAGCAGCGTCGCAGGGCTCAAAAACATTCAGTACTTC.

This clonotype turned up a few times. V and J are TRBV5-1 and TRBJ1-1; D remains ambiguous. This CDR3 spans 14 amino acids. Germline V gives CDR1 SGHRS, CDR2 YFSETQ. The V end was cut by 2 bases, the J end by 3 bases, with 11 bases between. Here the CDR3 DNA reads TGCGCCAGCAGCTTCTCCTTCGGGGACACTGAAGCTTTCTTT. Translated, it gives CASSFSFGDTEAFF.

The chain combines TRBV5-4 with TRBJ2-3; D ambiguous. From germline, CDR1 is SGHNT and CDR2 YYREEE (reference sequence). The CDR3 loop spans 14 amino acids. V lost 4 bases and J 4 bases, leaving 13 bases between the germline ends. The CDR3 spells CASSNSTRADTQYF. CDR3 coding DNA: TGTGCCAGCAGCAATTCGACAAGGGCAGATACGCAGTATTTT.

This clonotype has at least ten counts. J is TRBJ1-4 and V is TRBV28, with a tentative D call TRBD1 (5 bases). Germline V gene sequence: CDR1 MDHEN, CDR2 SYDVKM. V gave up 7 bases and J gave up 8 bases, with 20 bases separating them. This CDR3 spans 15 amino acids. The CDR3 spells CASTRDPGTAEKLFF. Here the CDR3 DNA reads TGTGCCAGCACCCGCGACCCCGGGACCGCGGAAAAACTGTTTTTT. Drawing the rest from reference TRBV28 and TRBJ1-4, the complete variable domain is DVKVTQSSRYLVKRTGEKVFLECVQDMDHENMFWYRQDPGLGLRLIYFSYDVKMKEKGDIPEGYSVSREKKERFSLILESASTNQTSMYLCASTRDPGTAEKLFFGSGTQLSVL.

This clonotype was picked up a small number of times. The V call is TRBV7-9, the J call TRBJ2-3; 8 bases are a match to TRBD2. V was clipped by 2 bases and J by 1 base; unmatched bases: 5. Germline values: CDR1 SEHNR, CDR2 FQNEAQ (reference sequence). The CDR3 has 16 residues. The CDR3 DNA sequence: TGTGCCAGCAGCTTAATGTCGGGGGGGGGCACAGATACGCAGTATTTT. Its protein product is CASSLMSGGGTDTQYF.

The rearrangement joins TRBV11-2 to TRBJ2-7, with D unclear. Germline CDR1 SGHAT, CDR2 FQNNGV. The V end was cut by 5 bases, the J end by 0 bases, with 14 bases between. The CDR3 sequence is 15 residues long. The CDR3 nucleotides are TGTGCCAGCAGCCCGTCAAGAGTTAGCTCCTACGAGCAGTACTTC. Translated: CASSPSRVSSYEQYF.

This clonotype has a count of ten or more. J is TRBJ2-5 and V is TRBV28, with a possible D match to TRBD2 (5 bases). CDR1 is MDHEN, CDR2 SYDVKM, per germline. V was cut by 5 bases and J by 5 bases, with 18 bases left in between. This CDR3 spans 15 amino acids. The CDR3 coding sequence is TGTGCCAGCAGTCCCCTAGCCGAGCGTAGGGAGACCCAGTACTTC. Amino acids: CASSPLAERRETQYF.

There are many counts of this clonotype. An end of the junction differs from the germline gene, which may be a read error. The chain recombines TRBV5-1 with TRBJ1-1; weak D call: TRBD1 (6 bases). This CDR3 spans 14 amino acids. Germline lookup yields CDR1 SGHRS and CDR2 YFSETQ. The CDR3 reads CASSSGQPNTEAFF. DNA for the CDR3: TGTGCCAGCAGCTCGGGACAACCGAACACTGAAGCTTTCTTT.

This clonotype turned up a few times. The chain uses TRBV20-1 and TRBJ2-5; 7 bases fit TRBD1. The CDR3 consists of 14 residues. Germline CDR1 is DFQATT and CDR2 is SNEGSKA (reference sequence). The ends lost 0 bases at V and 1 base at J; junction bases unmatched: 2. CDR3 sequence (DNA): TGCAGTGCTAGAGATCGACAGGGCCAAGAGACCCAGTACTTC. The encoded protein is CSARDRQGQETQYF.